Below are 24 T cell receptor beta chains sequenced from a single sample in a study of T-cell memory formation after mild COVID-19. A single record per CDR3 protein comes from TCRdb applying MiXCR to the 5' RACE reads. The sample yields about 560,000 distinct CDR3 sequences, roughly a fifth seen once. The source material was PBMCs or a T cell subset sorted from them (not recorded which). The receptors come from an adult woman who had mild COVID-19 (a few samples of this study predate the infection). Cell type and time point are not known.

The V call is TRBV3-1, the J call TRBJ1-5, with D unclear. CDR1 and CDR2 from the germline V gene are LGHDT and YNNKEL (reference sequence). The V and J ends lost 8 bases and 0 bases respectively, with 11 bases between them. This CDR3 spans 14 amino acids. CDR3 amino acids: CASSQRGSNQPQHF. CDR3 nucleotides: TGTGCCAGCTCACAACGGGGTAGCAATCAGCCCCAGCATTTT.

A few counts support this clonotype. As DNA, the CDR3 is TGTGCCAGCAGTGAGGAGGGACACACCATATATTTT. Residues: CASSEEGHTIYF. The chain is built from TRBV2 and TRBJ1-3; D possibly corresponds to TRBD1 (5 bases). Germline-derived CDR1 and CDR2 are SNHLY and FYNNEI. Deletions cut 3 bases from V and 8 bases from J, with 8 bases between. The CDR3 extends over 12 amino acids.

This clonotype was seen many times. The CDR3 sequence: CASSLGSGSSYNEQFF. The CDR3 region has the DNA TGTGCCAGCAGCTTAGGAAGCGGAAGCTCCTACAATGAGCAGTTCTTC. This rearrangement joins TRBV7-2 to TRBJ2-1; weak D call: TRBD2 (5 bases). Trimming cost V 1 base and J 0 bases, with 10 bases left between them. Germline V gene sequence: CDR1 SGHTA, CDR2 FQGNSA. This CDR3 region has 16 residues. The whole variable domain, remainder taken from reference TRBV7-2 and TRBJ2-1, is GAGVSQSPSNKVTEKGKDVELRCDPISGHTALYWYRQSLGQGLEFLIYFQGNSAPDKSGLPSDRFSAERTGGSVSTLTIQRTQQEDSAVYLCASSLGSGSSYNEQFFGPGTRLTVL.

This clonotype came up a few times. This sequence joins TRBV12-3 or TRBV12-4 and TRBJ1-2; 11 bases are a match to TRBD1. The CDR3 runs to 16 residues. With 5 bases clipped from V and 0 bases from J, the junction kept 5 bases outside the gene matches. The CDR3 sequence: CASSRTGGLPNYGYTF. The CDR3 nucleotides are TGTGCCAGCAGTCGGACAGGGGGCCTCCCTAACTATGGCTACACCTTC.

This clonotype was observed a few times. V usage is TRBV29-1 and J usage is TRBJ2-7; tentative D call: TRBD1 (6 bases). V lost 4 bases, J lost 6 bases, and 10 bases lay in between. The length of the CDR3 is 11 residues. Germline-derived CDR1 and CDR2 are SQVTM and ANQGSEA. CDR3 loop: CSVGTVGEQYF. DNA for the CDR3: TGCAGCGTTGGGACAGTAGGCGAGCAGTACTTC.

This rearrangement joins TRBV24-1 to TRBJ2-1; TRBD1 matches 7 bases. Germline CDR1 KGHDR, CDR2 SFDVKD. Unmatched junction bases numbered 7, after V lost 3 bases and J lost 3 bases. The CDR3 loop spans 16 amino acids. In nucleotides, the CDR3 is TGTGCCACCAGTGATCCCCGGGACAGAAACTACAATGAGCAGTTCTTC. Protein: CATSDPRDRNYNEQFF.

This chain connects TRBV24-1 to TRBJ2-1; a possible D gene is TRBD2 (5 bases). V lost 4 bases and J lost 0, with 9 bases in between. Looked up from germline, CDR1 is KGHDR and CDR2 is SFDVKD. This CDR3 has 15 amino acids. The CDR3 here is CATSDPRDSYNEQFF. Here the CDR3 DNA reads TGTGCCACCAGTGACCCACGGGACTCCTACAATGAGCAGTTCTTC.

The rearrangement joins TRBV11-2 to TRBJ2-3; no clear D gene. Deletions cut 4 bases from V and 8 bases from J, with 10 bases between. The CDR3 covers 12 residues. The germline V gene encodes CDR1 SGHAT and CDR2 FQNNGV. The CDR3 coding sequence is TGTGCCAGCAGCTCTGTTCCCAGTACGCAGTATTTT. It yields the protein CASSSVPSTQYF.

The V and J genes are TRBV5-4 and TRBJ2-1; 8 bases are shared with TRBD1. The CDR3 runs to 16 residues. Germline values: CDR1 SGHNT, CDR2 YYREEE (reference sequence). Germline trimming cut 4 bases from V and 3 bases from J; bases unmatched to any gene: 9. The CDR3 DNA reads TGTGCCAGCAGCCCGAGACAGGGGCGGAACTACAATGAGCAGTTCTTC. It specifies CASSPRQGRNYNEQFF.

This clonotype was seen a few times. The V call is TRBV18, the J call TRBJ2-3, with no clear D. This CDR3 has 16 residues. V was pared by 1 base and J by 2 bases, with 13 bases between. Germline V gene data show CDR1 as KGHSH and CDR2 as LQKENI. The CDR3 DNA is TGTGCCAGCTCACCACAGGGCCGGCGGCCCACAGATACGCAGTATTTT. This translates into CASSPQGRRPTDTQYF.

The chain is built from TRBV3-1 and TRBJ2-5; 10 bases agree with TRBD1. The germline V gene encodes CDR1 LGHDT and CDR2 YNNKEL (reference sequence). The CDR3 totals 16 residues. V lost 3 bases, J lost 3 bases, and 7 bases stayed unmatched. The CDR3 bases are TGTGCCAGCAGCCATAACGCCGGGACAGGGGAAGAGACCCAGTACTTC. The encoded protein is CASSHNAGTGEETQYF.

This rearrangement joins TRBV27 to TRBJ1-5, with D unresolved. With 0 bases removed from V and 6 bases from J, the gap between germline ends came to 9 bases. The CDR3 sequence is 14 residues long. Germline V lookup: CDR1 MNHEY, CDR2 SMNVEV (reference sequence). The CDR3 bases are TGTGCCAGCAGTTTATCGATCGGGGTTCAGCCCCAGCATTTT. Translated, it gives CASSLSIGVQPQHF.

DNA for the CDR3: TGTGCCAGCAGTGTTGGGCCCGCCCTCCAAGAGACCCAGTACTTC. Protein sequence: CASSVGPALQETQYF. This chain links TRBV28 with TRBJ2-5; D is undetermined. The CDR3 has 15 amino acids. V dropped 5 bases and J dropped 1 base, with 14 bases sitting between them. In germline, CDR1 is MDHEN, CDR2 SYDVKM.

This sequence joins TRBV28 and TRBJ1-4; a weak D match, TRBD1 (6 bases). Germline V gene sequence: CDR1 MDHEN, CDR2 SYDVKM. The V end was cut by 5 bases, the J end by 10 bases, with 26 bases between. The CDR3 totals 17 residues. The CDR3 reads CASSPTSYRELSGKLFF. CDR3 nucleotides: TGTGCCAGCAGTCCCACTTCGTACAGGGAACTGTCAGGAAAACTGTTTTTT.

The chain carries TRBV12-3 or TRBV12-4 and TRBJ2-7; 10 positions match TRBD2. The junction had 5 bases not matched to a gene; V was cut back by 2 bases and J by 4 bases. The CDR3 totals 15 residues. The CDR3 nucleotides read TGTGCCAGCAGTTTAAGCCCAGCGGGGGGGTACGAGCAGTACTTC. Translated: CASSLSPAGGYEQYF.

This clonotype has only a few counts. The chain carries TRBV18 and TRBJ2-7; D perhaps matches TRBD2 (5 bases). The length of the CDR3 is 13 residues. Germline-derived CDR1 and CDR2 are KGHSH and LQKENI. The ends were cut back, 2 bases at V and 8 bases at J, with 13 bases in the middle. The CDR3 sequence: CASSPVGSDKQYF. CDR3 DNA: TGTGCCAGCTCACCAGTGGGGAGCGATAAGCAGTACTTC.

The rearrangement links TRBV6-6 to TRBJ1-1; D perhaps matches TRBD1 (6 bases). Deletions cut 6 bases from V and 11 bases from J, with 22 bases between. This CDR3 comprises 14 residues. CDR1 MNHNY and CDR2 SVGAGI come from the germline V gene (reference sequence). The CDR3 region has the DNA TGTGCCAGCAGGGAGCCCGGGACAAACAGCCCCGCTTTCTTT. Its translation: CASREPGTNSPAFF.

This clonotype has a count of ten or more. For the CDR3, the DNA is TGTGCCAGCAGCCCAGGCCCCCGGAATTTTGGTGGCTACACCTTC. Translated: CASSPGPRNFGGYTF. V and J are TRBV7-8 and TRBJ1-2; unclear D gene. The ends were cut back, 5 bases at V and 7 bases at J, with 20 bases in the middle. Looked up from germline, CDR1 is SGHVS and CDR2 is FQNEAQ. CDR3 size: 15 residues.

V is TRBV10-3 and J is TRBJ2-3, with D possibly matching TRBD1 (5 bases). Germline loops: CDR1 ENHRY, CDR2 SYGVKD. V lost 6 bases and J 0 bases, leaving 7 bases between the germline ends. This CDR3 has 13 residues. The CDR3 region is CAIRDTSTDTQYF. CDR3 bases: TGTGCCATCAGGGACACGAGCACAGATACGCAGTATTTT.

This chain uses TRBV15 with TRBJ1-5, with D maybe TRBD1 (6 bases). Germline V gives CDR1 LNHNV, CDR2 YYDKDF (reference sequence). Trimming shortened V by 0 bases and J by 11 bases, and 14 bases separated the two germline ends. The CDR3 contains 14 residues. Written as DNA, the CDR3 is TGTGCCACCAGCAGAGATCGGGACAACTCGGCCCAGCATTTT. Translating it yields CATSRDRDNSAQHF.

This rearrangement joins TRBV20-1 to TRBJ1-2; D unclear. This CDR3 has 14 residues. Trimming pared 6 bases from V and 7 bases from J, leaving 21 bases between. Looked up from germline, CDR1 is DFQATT and CDR2 is SNEGSKA (reference sequence). The CDR3 region has the DNA TGCAGTGCCTCCCCCGGGGTAGGGCGGTTTGGCTACACCTTC. This sequence encodes CSASPGVGRFGYTF.

This clonotype has only a few counts. Here the CDR3 DNA reads TGTGCCAGCAGCTTAGTCGGGTGGGCCGCAGATACGCAGTATTTT. This encodes CASSLVGWAADTQYF. The genes are TRBV7-8 and TRBJ2-3; D remains ambiguous. Trimming removed 1 base from V and 4 bases from J, with 12 bases in between. Germline CDR1 and CDR2: SGHVS and FQNEAQ. CDR3 length: 15 residues.

This rearrangement joins TRBV5-1 to TRBJ1-1; 7 nucleotides match TRBD1. The ends lost 6 bases at V and 8 bases at J; junction bases unmatched: 13. The CDR3 length is 14 residues. Germline V CDR1 and CDR2: SGHRS, YFSETQ. This CDR3 is CASTPGTAGVEAFF. The CDR3 DNA sequence: TGCGCCAGCACCCCTGGGACAGCCGGGGTGGAAGCTTTCTTT.

This clonotype was counted a few times. The CDR3 region has the DNA TGTGCCAGCAGCGTAGCCCCGTATTACAATGAGCAGTTCTTC. Translated: CASSVAPYYNEQFF. The chain couples TRBV9 to TRBJ2-1; D unclear. The ends were cut back, 0 bases at V and 4 bases at J, with 8 bases in the middle. Looked up from germline, CDR1 is SGDLS and CDR2 is YYNGEE. This CDR3 has 14 amino acids.